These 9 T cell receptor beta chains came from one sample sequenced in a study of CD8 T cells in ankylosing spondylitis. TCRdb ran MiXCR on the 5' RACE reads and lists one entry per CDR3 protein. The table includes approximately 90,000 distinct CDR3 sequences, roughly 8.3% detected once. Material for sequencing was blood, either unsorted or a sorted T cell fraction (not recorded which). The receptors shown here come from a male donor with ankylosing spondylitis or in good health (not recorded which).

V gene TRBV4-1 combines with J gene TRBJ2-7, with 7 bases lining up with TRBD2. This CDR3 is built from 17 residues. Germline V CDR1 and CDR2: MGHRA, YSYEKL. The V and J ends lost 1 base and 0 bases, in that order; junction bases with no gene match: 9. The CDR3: CASSQVVAGVGSYEQYF. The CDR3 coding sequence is TGCGCCAGCAGCCAAGTCGTTGCGGGGGTAGGCTCCTACGAGCAGTACTTC.

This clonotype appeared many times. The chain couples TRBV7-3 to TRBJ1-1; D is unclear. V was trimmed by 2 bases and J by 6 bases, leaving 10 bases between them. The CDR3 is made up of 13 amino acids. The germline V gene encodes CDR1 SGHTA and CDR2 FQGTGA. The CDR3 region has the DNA TGTGCCAGCAGCTTAGGGGTATCGGCTGAAGCTTTCTTT. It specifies CASSLGVSAEAFF.

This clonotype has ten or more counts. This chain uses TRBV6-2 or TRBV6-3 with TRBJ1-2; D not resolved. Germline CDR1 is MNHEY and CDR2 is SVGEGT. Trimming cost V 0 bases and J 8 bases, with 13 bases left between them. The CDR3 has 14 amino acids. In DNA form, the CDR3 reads TGTGCCAGCAGTTACTCCGGACCGCCTCCCGGCTACACCTTC. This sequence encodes CASSYSGPPPGYTF.

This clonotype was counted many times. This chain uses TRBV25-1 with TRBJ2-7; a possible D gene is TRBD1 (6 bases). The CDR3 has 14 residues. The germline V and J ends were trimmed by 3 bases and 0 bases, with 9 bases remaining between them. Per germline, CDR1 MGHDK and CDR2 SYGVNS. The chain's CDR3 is CASSEGHSSYEQYF. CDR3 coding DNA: TGTGCCAGCAGTGAGGGACATAGCTCCTACGAGCAGTACTTC.

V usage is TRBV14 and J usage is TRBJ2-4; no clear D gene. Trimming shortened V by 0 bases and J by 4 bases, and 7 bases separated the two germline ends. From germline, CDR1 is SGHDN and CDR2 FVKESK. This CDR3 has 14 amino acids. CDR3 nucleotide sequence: TGTGCCAGCAGCCAAGAACGGGCTAAAAACATTCAGTACTTC. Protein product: CASSQERAKNIQYF.

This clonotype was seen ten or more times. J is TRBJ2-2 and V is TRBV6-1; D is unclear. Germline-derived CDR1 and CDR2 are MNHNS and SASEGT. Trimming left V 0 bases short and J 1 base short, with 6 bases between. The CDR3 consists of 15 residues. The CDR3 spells CASSEAGRNTGELFF. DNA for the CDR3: TGTGCCAGCAGTGAAGCAGGGCGGAACACCGGGGAGCTGTTTTTT.

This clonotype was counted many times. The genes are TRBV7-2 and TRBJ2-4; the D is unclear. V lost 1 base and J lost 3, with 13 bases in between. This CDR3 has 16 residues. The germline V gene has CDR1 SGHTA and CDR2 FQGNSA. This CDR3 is CASSLVMAKGKNIQYF. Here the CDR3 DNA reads TGTGCCAGCAGCTTAGTCATGGCGAAGGGCAAAAACATTCAGTACTTC. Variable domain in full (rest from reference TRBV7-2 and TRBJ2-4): GAGVSQSPSNKVTEKGKDVELRCDPISGHTALYWYRQSLGQGLEFLIYFQGNSAPDKSGLPSDRFSAERTGGSVSTLTIQRTQQEDSAVYLCASSLVMAKGKNIQYFGAGTRLSVL.

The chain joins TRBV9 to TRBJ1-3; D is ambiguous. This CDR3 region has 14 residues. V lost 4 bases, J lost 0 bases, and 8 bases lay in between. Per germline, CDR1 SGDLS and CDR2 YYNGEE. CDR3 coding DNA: TGTGCCAGCAGCCTGAGCTACTCTGGAAACACCATATATTTT. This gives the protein CASSLSYSGNTIYF.

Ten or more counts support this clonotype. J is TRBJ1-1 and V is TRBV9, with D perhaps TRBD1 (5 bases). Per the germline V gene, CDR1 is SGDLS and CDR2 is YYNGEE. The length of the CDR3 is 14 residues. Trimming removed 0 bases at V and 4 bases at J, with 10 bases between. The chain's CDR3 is CASSVAAGTTEAFF. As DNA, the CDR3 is TGTGCCAGCAGCGTAGCAGCAGGGACCACTGAAGCTTTCTTT.